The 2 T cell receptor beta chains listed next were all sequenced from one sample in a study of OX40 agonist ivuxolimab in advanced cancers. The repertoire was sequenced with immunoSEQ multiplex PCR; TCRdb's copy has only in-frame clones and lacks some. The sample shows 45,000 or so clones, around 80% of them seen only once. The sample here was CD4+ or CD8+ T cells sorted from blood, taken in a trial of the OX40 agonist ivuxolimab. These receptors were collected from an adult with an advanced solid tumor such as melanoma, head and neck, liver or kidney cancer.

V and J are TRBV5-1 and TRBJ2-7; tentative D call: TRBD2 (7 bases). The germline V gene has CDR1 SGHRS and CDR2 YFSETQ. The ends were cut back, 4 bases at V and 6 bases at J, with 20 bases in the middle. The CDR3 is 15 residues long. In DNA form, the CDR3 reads TGCGCCAGCAGCACAAGCAGGGGCAGGGAGGGCGAGCAGTACTTC. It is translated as CASSTSRGREGEQYF.

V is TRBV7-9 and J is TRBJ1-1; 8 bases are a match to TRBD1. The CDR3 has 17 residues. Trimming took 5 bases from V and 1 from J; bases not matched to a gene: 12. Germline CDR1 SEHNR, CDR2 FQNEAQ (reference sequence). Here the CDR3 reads CASSHPAQGASNTEAFF. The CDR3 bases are TGTGCCAGCAGCCATCCCGCCCAGGGGGCCTCGAACACTGAAGCTTTCTTT.